This T cell receptor (beta chain) was identified during a study of T-cell memory formation after mild COVID-19. Study results and caveats: Within pre-infection memory, some responding clones were found, suggesting cross-reactive memory joined.

In TCRdb, the 5' RACE reads were re-called with MiXCR into one record per CDR3 protein. The sample carries approximately 500,000 distinct CDR3 sequences, 20% to 30% recorded once. Concerning this clonotype: Its antigen is still unknown.

V lost 7 bases and J lost 1, with 16 bases in between. The CDR3 length is 15 residues. The germline V gene has CDR1 ENHRY and CDR2 SYGVKD. This sequence originates from an adult woman who had mild COVID-19 (a few samples of this study predate the infection). Cell type and time point are not known. The source material was PBMCs or a T cell subset sorted from them (not recorded which). The chain joins TRBV10-3 to TRBJ2-5; D may be TRBD1 (5 bases). In DNA, the CDR3 is TGTGCCATCAAGCTGGGGCCAGGGCGCCAAGAGACCCAGTACTTC. It specifies CAIKLGPGRQETQYF.